These 14 T cell receptor beta chains were all obtained from the same sample, sequenced in a study of cytomegalovirus exposure and HLA in healthy donors. Vbeta (60) and Jbeta (13) primers were used in the PCR. Assay: immunoSEQ multiplex PCR; the TCRdb copy retains only in-frame clones and omits some. This repertoire shows 200,000 to 250,000 clones, 65% to 90% found once; its top ten account for 1.1% to 1.5%. The sample comprised PBMCs. These receptors all come from a girl aged 5 to 17 in good health and CMV-seronegative.

The rearrangement uses TRBV28 and TRBJ1-2, with 9 bases aligning to TRBD1. Losses at the gene ends were 6 bases for V and 4 bases for J; bases not matched to a gene: 3. Looked up from germline, CDR1 is MDHEN and CDR2 is SYDVKM. This CDR3 has 13 residues. CDR3 protein: CASRPTGGYGYTF. In DNA form, the CDR3 reads TGTGCCAGCAGACCGACAGGGGGCTATGGCTACACCTTC.

The chain uses TRBV6-1 and TRBJ1-1; D unresolved. This CDR3 contains 16 residues. Germline V gene data show CDR1 as MNHNS and CDR2 as SASEGT. Trimming removed 0 bases at V and 1 base at J, with 12 bases between. CDR3 sequence: CASSEATRGPNTEAFF. In DNA form, the CDR3 reads TGTGCCAGCAGTGAAGCGACCAGAGGTCCGAACACTGAAGCTTTCTTT.

The chain links TRBV7-6 to TRBJ2-2; TRBD2 might be the D (6 bases). Trimming stripped 6 bases from V and 5 bases from J, with 22 bases between. Germline assignment: CDR1 SGHVS and CDR2 FNYEAQ. The CDR3 totals 17 residues. In DNA form, the CDR3 reads TGTGCCAGCAGTCCTTCTCAGCGGGCCCTCAGGACCGGGGAGCTGTTTTTT. Its translation is CASSPSQRALRTGELFF.

The chain links TRBV5-8 to TRBJ1-3; maybe TRBD1 (5 bases). Germline CDR1 SGHTS, CDR2 YDEGEE. The V end lost 1 base, the J end lost 2 bases, and 7 bases lay between the germline ends. CDR3 length equals 14 residues. CDR3 amino acids: CASSLRGTGNTIYF. In DNA form, the CDR3 reads TGTGCCAGCAGCTTGCGGGGGACTGGAAACACCATATATTTT.

The chain links TRBV2 to TRBJ1-1, with D tentatively TRBD1 (5 bases). CDR1 SNHLY and CDR2 FYNNEI come from the germline V gene. The ends were cut back, 5 bases at V and 0 bases at J, with 10 bases in the middle. The CDR3 has 14 amino acids. CDR3: CASSFRVMNTEAFF. In DNA form, the CDR3 reads TGTGCCAGCAGTTTCAGGGTTATGAACACTGAAGCTTTCTTT.

The chain links TRBV28 to TRBJ1-3, with D perhaps matching TRBD1 (6 bases). CDR1 is MDHEN and CDR2 is SYDVKM in the germline V gene. Between the trimmed V and J ends, which lost 7 bases and 4 bases, there was a span of 17 bases. The CDR3 consists of 15 residues. CDR3 protein: CASNKAGARGNTIYF. CDR3 nucleotide sequence: TGTGCCAGCAACAAAGCGGGGGCGCGGGGAAACACCATATATTTT.

V and J are TRBV7-9 and TRBJ1-2; tentatively, D is TRBD1 (5 bases). The germline V gene has CDR1 SEHNR and CDR2 FQNEAQ (reference sequence). The CDR3 consists of 14 residues. V was cut by 1 base and J by 10 bases, with 16 bases left in between. The CDR3 spells CASSLDITGEDYTF. The CDR3, as DNA: TGTGCCAGCAGCTTAGATATAACAGGAGAGGACTACACCTTC. Supplemented by reference TRBV7-9 and TRBJ1-2, the full variable domain reads DTGVSQNPRHKITKRGQNVTFRCDPISEHNRLYWYRQTLGQGPEFLTYFQNEAQLEKSRLLSDRFSAERPKGSFSTLEIQRTEQGDSAMYLCASSLDITGEDYTFGSGTRLTVV.

The gene calls are TRBV19 and TRBJ2-1; 11 bases line up with TRBD2. The CDR3 runs to 14 residues. With 10 bases clipped from V and 6 bases from J, the junction kept 8 bases outside the gene matches. The germline gives CDR1 LNHDA, CDR2 SQIVND (reference sequence). The CDR3 here is CATSGTSGTNEQFF. The CDR3 DNA reads TGTGCCACCTCGGGGACTAGCGGAACCAATGAGCAGTTCTTC. Full variable domain (missing parts from reference TRBV19 and TRBJ2-1): DGGITQSPKYLFRKEGQNVTLSCEQNLNHDAMYWYRQDPGQGLRLIYYSQIVNDFQKGDIAEGYSVSREKKESFPLTVTSAQKNPTAFYLCATSGTSGTNEQFFGPGTRLTVL.

This chain joins TRBV30 and TRBJ1-6; weak D call: TRBD1 (6 bases). The length of the CDR3 is 15 residues. Germline V lookup: CDR1 GTSNPN, CDR2 SVGIG (reference sequence). V dropped 0 bases and J dropped 9 bases, with 15 bases sitting between them. This CDR3 reads CAWSVPPGVGSPLHF. CDR3 nucleotides: TGTGCCTGGAGTGTACCCCCAGGGGTAGGTTCACCCCTCCACTTT.

V gene TRBV28 combines with J gene TRBJ1-2; the D gene is possibly TRBD1 (5 bases). V was pared by 10 bases and J by 4 bases, with 19 bases between. Germline CDR1 and CDR2: MDHEN and SYDVKM. The CDR3 loop spans 14 amino acids. The CDR3 loop is CATGGLSRGYGYTF. The CDR3 coding sequence is TGTGCCACCGGGGGACTCTCACGGGGCTATGGCTACACCTTC.

The chain links TRBV13 to TRBJ1-1, with a weak D call TRBD1 (6 bases). The V and J ends lost 1 base and 1 base respectively, with 22 bases between them. CDR1 and CDR2 from the germline V gene are PRHDT and FYEKMQ (reference sequence). The CDR3 covers 19 residues. The CDR3 region is CASSLVWSAGGAPNTEAFF. DNA of the CDR3: TGTGCCAGCAGCTTAGTTTGGTCTGCGGGGGGGGCACCGAACACTGAAGCTTTCTTT.

The J gene is TRBJ1-5, the V gene TRBV19; 9 bases align to TRBD1. The germline V gene has CDR1 LNHDA and CDR2 SQIVND (reference sequence). CDR3 size: 17 residues. Trimming at V came to 7 bases and at J to 5 bases, leaving 15 bases not matched to a gene. CDR3 nucleotide sequence: TGTGCCAGTACCTCGCAGAGTGGGACAGGGACCGATCAGCCCCAGCATTTT. This encodes CASTSQSGTGTDQPQHF.

The J gene is TRBJ1-2, the V gene TRBV20-1; weak D call: TRBD1 (5 bases). V was shortened by 5 bases and J by 4 bases, with 8 bases between the two germline ends. This CDR3 comprises 11 residues. From germline, CDR1 is DFQATT and CDR2 SNEGSKA (reference sequence). DNA for the CDR3: TGCAGTGCTTCGGACATCTATGGCTACACCTTC. Translation gives CSASDIYGYTF.

The chain employs TRBV28 and TRBJ1-2; 8 nucleotides match TRBD1. The germline V gene has CDR1 MDHEN and CDR2 SYDVKM. With V trimmed by 4 bases and J by 6 bases, 16 bases remained unmatched. The CDR3 consists of 17 residues. The CDR3 coding sequence is TGTGCCAGCAGTTCCGACAGGGGACAAGCCGCTTTTGATGGCTACACCTTC. Translating gives CASSSDRGQAAFDGYTF.